A single sample gave rise to the 22 T cell receptor beta chains below, sequenced in a study of long-term antiretroviral therapy in people with HIV. Investigators performed immunoSEQ version v3.0 at survey level. Method: immunoSEQ multiplex PCR; TCRdb's copy keeps in-frame clones and lacks some. The repertoire holds about 30,000 clones, with around 89% as singletons. The sequencing here drew on unsorted PBMCs, taken 0.5 years after starting antiretroviral therapy. These receptors came from a young woman with HIV.

The J gene is TRBJ2-5, the V gene TRBV28; TRBD1 aligns across 8 bases. V lost 5 bases to trimming and J lost 5 bases; unmatched junction nucleotides: 7. Germline loops: CDR1 MDHEN, CDR2 SYDVKM. The length of the CDR3 is 14 residues. Here the CDR3 reads CASSDQGAGETQYF. CDR3 DNA sequence: TGTGCCAGCAGTGATCAGGGGGCCGGGGAGACCCAGTACTTC.

The chain is built from TRBV6-5 and TRBJ2-3, with D perhaps matching TRBD1 or TRBD2 (5 bases each). This CDR3 is built from 13 residues. The germline V gene has CDR1 MNHEY and CDR2 SVGAGI. V gave up 7 bases and J gave up 7 bases, with 15 bases separating them. CDR3 sequence reads: CASIRDGLNTQYF. The DNA of the CDR3 is TGTGCCAGCATCCGGGACGGACTTAATACGCAGTATTTT.

The chain carries TRBV11-2 and TRBJ2-1; D might be TRBD2 (6 bases). Deletions cut 1 base from V and 0 bases from J, with 13 bases between. The CDR3 totals 17 residues. In germline, CDR1 is SGHAT, CDR2 FQNNGV. CDR3 DNA: TGTGCCAGCAGCTTAGGCGAGCGGGTGAGCTCCTACAATGAGCAGTTCTTC. It is translated as CASSLGERVSSYNEQFF.

This chain uses TRBV27 with TRBJ2-1, with D possibly matching TRBD1 (5 bases). This CDR3 spans 16 amino acids. V shed 3 bases and J shed 5 bases, with 17 bases lying between them. Germline V gene lookup returns CDR1 MNHEY and CDR2 SMNVEV (reference sequence). Here the CDR3 reads CASSFFRGVPDNEQFF. CDR3 in DNA: TGTGCCAGCAGTTTCTTTAGGGGTGTCCCCGACAATGAGCAGTTCTTC.

This chain joins TRBV27 and TRBJ2-1; TRBD2 matches at 8 bases. V gave up 5 bases and J gave up 4 bases; unmatched junction bases: 16. This CDR3 is built from 18 residues. The V gene's germline CDR1 is MNHEY and CDR2 SMNVEV (reference sequence). The CDR3 region has the DNA TGTGCCAGCAGTCCTTACGCCGGGGGAGCGGGGGCTTACAATGAGCAGTTCTTC. Its translation is CASSPYAGGAGAYNEQFF.

This clone was picked up one time. The CDR3 spells CASSFNSADTQYF. The DNA for the CDR3 is TGTGCCAGCAGCTTCAATAGCGCAGATACGCAGTATTTT. The chain combines TRBV11-1 with TRBJ2-3, with D perhaps TRBD2 (5 bases). Germline V gives CDR1 SGHAT, CDR2 FQDESV (reference sequence). V was trimmed by 3 bases and J by 4 bases, leaving 8 bases between them. This CDR3 spans 13 amino acids.

The count of this clone is one. The genes are TRBV29-1 and TRBJ2-5, with D possibly being TRBD2 (5 bases). Between the trimmed V and J ends, which lost 0 bases and 6 bases, there was a span of 8 bases. This CDR3 region has 12 residues. Germline CDR1 reads SQVTM; CDR2 reads ANQGSEA. CDR3 sequence reads: CSVEEGSQTQYF. As DNA, the CDR3 is TGCAGCGTTGAAGAAGGGAGCCAGACCCAGTACTTC.

The chain joins TRBV9 to TRBJ2-4; TRBD2 matches 7 bases. Germline V CDR1 and CDR2: SGDLS, YYNGEE. V lost 5 bases and J lost 7; bases outside the gene matches: 9. This CDR3 region has 14 residues. CDR3: CASSATGGSNIQYF. CDR3 DNA sequence: TGTGCCAGCAGTGCTACCGGGGGGAGTAACATTCAGTACTTC.

The V call is TRBV6-6, the J call TRBJ1-2; D is unresolved. Germline assignment: CDR1 MNHNY and CDR2 SVGAGI (reference sequence). Trimming left V 0 bases short and J 1 base short, with 9 bases between. The CDR3 length is 15 residues. The CDR3: CASSYSGPHNYGYTF. In DNA form, the CDR3 reads TGTGCCAGCAGTTACTCCGGGCCGCATAACTATGGCTACACCTTC.

The chain uses TRBV29-1 and TRBJ1-3, with TRBD1 identical over 7 bases. After removal of 5 bases from V and 0 bases from J, the junction contained 4 bases not matched to a gene. This CDR3 is built from 14 residues. The germline gives CDR1 SQVTM, CDR2 ANQGSEA. The CDR3 protein is CSVWDSHSGNTIYF. In nucleotides, the CDR3 is TGCAGCGTTTGGGACAGCCACTCTGGAAACACCATATATTTT.

This clone is medium-sized by share. V usage is TRBV7-6 and J usage is TRBJ1-2; TRBD1 is a possible D gene (6 bases). V gave up 5 bases and J gave up 4 bases, with 17 bases separating them. Germline V gene data show CDR1 as SGHVS and CDR2 as FNYEAQ. This CDR3 is 15 amino acids long. The CDR3 sequence: CASSLSDGGRYGYTF. DNA for the CDR3: TGTGCCAGCAGCCTCTCGGACGGGGGCCGCTATGGCTACACCTTC.

The genes are TRBV19 and TRBJ2-7; 9 nucleotides match TRBD2. The ends lost 4 bases at V and 2 bases at J; junction bases unmatched: 12. The CDR3 runs 17 residues. Germline loops: CDR1 LNHDA, CDR2 SQIVND (reference sequence). This CDR3 reads CASSKGVAGLAPYEQYF. The CDR3 nucleotides read TGTGCCAGTAGTAAAGGAGTCGCGGGACTAGCTCCCTACGAGCAGTACTTC.

The rearrangement uses TRBV7-6 and TRBJ2-7; weak D call: TRBD2 (5 bases). Germline V gene lookup returns CDR1 SGHVS and CDR2 FNYEAQ. Trimming took off 5 bases at V and 2 bases at J, with 28 bases between the two ends. CDR3 length equals 19 residues. The CDR3 sequence: CASSPTVQTRTLFAYEQYF. Here the CDR3 DNA reads TGTGCCAGCAGCCCGACGGTACAGACTCGGACTCTCTTCGCCTACGAGCAGTACTTC.

J is TRBJ2-1 and V is TRBV7-9, with a tentative D call TRBD2 (6 bases). The CDR3 spans 13 residues. Trimming shortened V by 1 base and J by 9 bases, and 10 bases separated the two germline ends. Germline assignment: CDR1 SEHNR and CDR2 FQNEAQ (reference sequence). CDR3 amino acids: CASSLGGRGEQFF. The CDR3 nucleotides read TGTGCCAGCAGCTTAGGTGGGCGGGGTGAGCAGTTCTTC.

The V gene is TRBV11-3, the J gene TRBJ2-7; TRBD2 matches 10 bases. The CDR3 loop spans 16 amino acids. Germline V gene sequence: CDR1 SGHNT, CDR2 YENEEA. Unmatched junction bases numbered 12, after V lost 5 bases and J lost 5 bases. The CDR3 sequence: CASSRSSSGSRNEQYF. The CDR3 region has the DNA TGTGCCAGCAGCCGATCGTCTAGCGGGAGTCGGAACGAGCAGTACTTC.

This rearrangement joins TRBV18 to TRBJ2-3; 9 nucleotides agree with TRBD2. This CDR3 comprises 17 residues. The germline CDR1 and CDR2 sequences are KGHSH and LQKENI. V was clipped by 4 bases and J by 2 bases; unmatched bases: 10. The CDR3 is CASSQSAGGSPTDTQYF. CDR3 DNA: TGTGCCAGCTCACAATCGGCGGGGGGGTCCCCCACAGATACGCAGTATTTT.

V and J are TRBV28 and TRBJ2-7; D gene ambiguous. V lost 6 bases and J 6 bases, leaving 18 bases between the germline ends. Germline assignment: CDR1 MDHEN and CDR2 SYDVKM. The CDR3 runs 14 residues. The CDR3 here is CASSGRPVLVEQYF. The CDR3 nucleotides are TGTGCCAGCAGCGGCCGGCCGGTCCTAGTCGAGCAGTACTTC.

The table lists this clone with a count of one. The V call is TRBV6-6, the J call TRBJ1-5; 8 bases align to TRBD1. Per germline, CDR1 MNHNY and CDR2 SVGAGI (reference sequence). The CDR3 has 14 residues. The trim removed 6 bases at V and 2 bases at J, leaving 3 bases unmatched. CDR3 in DNA: TGTGCCAGCAGCTCAGGGGGCGGCAATCAGCCCCAGCATTTT. Protein product: CASSSGGGNQPQHF.

This clone was found a few times. The V gene is TRBV18, the J gene TRBJ2-7, with D tentatively TRBD1 (5 bases). Germline CDR1 is KGHSH and CDR2 is LQKENI. The CDR3 covers 13 residues. Trimming took off 0 bases at V and 4 bases at J, with 7 bases between the two ends. In DNA form, the CDR3 reads TGTGCCAGCTCACCACCGCAGGGATACGAGCAGTACTTC. This translates into CASSPPQGYEQYF.

The chain combines TRBV27 with TRBJ2-7, with D possibly matching TRBD2 (7 bases). Trimming removed 2 bases from V and 2 bases from J, with 34 bases in between. The CDR3 is 22 amino acids. Germline values: CDR1 MNHEY, CDR2 SMNVEV (reference sequence). In DNA form, the CDR3 reads TGTGCCAGCAGTTTACGGACGGGGGGTCGACCGGCCGTTAGGGGGAAGGCCTACGAGCAGTACTTC. Protein sequence: CASSLRTGGRPAVRGKAYEQYF.

This clone was seen just once. The V and J genes are TRBV11-3 and TRBJ2-1; D is perhaps TRBD2 (6 bases). Germline V CDR1 and CDR2: SGHNT, YENEEA. Trimming removed 5 bases from V and 10 bases from J, with 15 bases in between. This CDR3 has 13 amino acids. The CDR3 nucleotides are TGTGCCAGCAGCGTAACACCGGGACTCGAGCAGTTCTTC. Amino acids: CASSVTPGLEQFF.

The CDR3 DNA sequence: TGTGCCAGCAGCTTCCTGGGCTACGAGCAGTACTTC. Translated: CASSFLGYEQYF. The gene calls are TRBV5-4 and TRBJ2-5; D not certain. The end of the DNA aligns better with TRBJ2-7, so the J call may be wrong. From germline, CDR1 is SGHNT and CDR2 YYREEE (reference sequence). The length of the CDR3 is 12 residues.